What follows are 27 T cell receptor beta chains derived from one specimen sequenced in a study of cytotoxic CD8 clonotypes in ibrutinib-treated CLL. The protocol was immunoSEQ multiplex PCR, while the TCRdb copy is restricted to in-frame clones and leaves out a portion. The data hold about 45,000 clones, with under 80% observed a single time. Source: PBMCs, taken after 24 months of ibrutinib treatment. The receptor set was obtained from a human donor with chronic lymphocytic leukemia.

This chain uses TRBV18 with TRBJ1-5; TRBD1 matches 10 bases. V was clipped by 3 bases and J by 5 bases; unmatched bases: 4. Germline CDR1 KGHSH, CDR2 LQKENI. CDR3 length equals 15 residues. The CDR3 spells CASSPRQGADQPQHF. The CDR3 bases are TGTGCCAGCTCACCCAGACAGGGGGCTGATCAGCCCCAGCATTTT.

V is TRBV19 and J is TRBJ2-7, with 11 bases that match TRBD1. Per the germline V gene, CDR1 is LNHDA and CDR2 is SQIVND (reference sequence). The V segment lost 5 bases and the J segment 1 base; nucleotides outside the gene matches: 7. The CDR3 is 16 amino acids. The CDR3 here is CASSYAGTGGSYEQYF. The DNA for the CDR3 is TGTGCCAGTAGTTATGCCGGGACAGGGGGTTCCTACGAGCAGTACTTC. Full variable domain (remainder filled in from reference TRBV19 and TRBJ2-7): DGGITQSPKYLFRKEGQNVTLSCEQNLNHDAMYWYRQDPGQGLRLIYYSQIVNDFQKGDIAEGYSVSREKKESFPLTVTSAQKNPTAFYLCASSYAGTGGSYEQYFGPGTRLTVT.

The chain links TRBV9 to TRBJ1-2; tentative D call: TRBD1 (6 bases). The V end lost 4 bases, the J end lost 2 bases, and 33 bases lay between the germline ends. The CDR3 is 21 residues long. CDR1 and CDR2 (germline): SGDLS, YYNGEE. The CDR3 loop reads CASSRSLVSHRERNLNYGYTF. The DNA of the CDR3 is TGTGCCAGCAGCCGATCCCTGGTCTCCCACAGGGAAAGGAATCTGAACTATGGCTACACCTTC. Supplemented by reference TRBV9 and TRBJ1-2, the full variable domain reads DSGVTQTPKHLITATGQRVTLRCSPRSGDLSVYWYQQSLDQGLQFLIQYYNGEERAKGNILERFSAQQFPDLHSELNLSSLELGDSALYFCASSRSLVSHRERNLNYGYTFGSGTRLTVV.

CDR3 sequence: CASSSSRGRDTQYF. The DNA for the CDR3 is TGTGCCAGCAGCAGTTCCAGGGGAAGGGATACGCAGTATTTT. The J gene is TRBJ2-3, the V gene TRBV2; perhaps TRBD1 as D (6 bases). V was clipped by 6 bases and J by 6 bases, with 16 bases between them. Germline CDR1 and CDR2: SNHLY and FYNNEI. There are 14 residues in the CDR3.

This chain connects TRBV7-9 to TRBJ1-4, with 8 nucleotides matching TRBD1. The CDR3 covers 17 residues. The J segment lost 8 bases and the V segment lost 4 bases, leaving 15 bases of the junction unmatched. Germline loops: CDR1 SEHNR, CDR2 FQNEAQ (reference sequence). The CDR3 DNA reads as TGTGCCAGCAGCTCCCAGTCCGATCAGGGGGCGCGAGAAAAACTGTTTTTT. Its translation is CASSSQSDQGAREKLFF. Filled out from reference TRBV7-9 and TRBJ1-4, the complete variable domain reads DTGVSQNPRHKITKRGQNVTFRCDPISEHNRLYWYRQTLGQGPEFLTYFQNEAQLEKSRLLSDRFSAERPKGSFSTLEIQRTEQGDSAMYLCASSSQSDQGAREKLFFGSGTQLSVL.

This clone was detected a few times. The chain uses TRBV28 and TRBJ2-1, with 14 bases matching TRBD2. J was trimmed by 4 bases and V by 7 bases; bases with no gene match: 18. CDR1 and CDR2 from the germline V gene are MDHEN and SYDVKM. CDR3 length equals 20 residues. The CDR3 nucleotides read TGTGCCAGCAAAGGAAATGGACTAGCGGGAGGATCGAGGTGGTACAATGAGCAGTTCTTC. Translated: CASKGNGLAGGSRWYNEQFF.

This clone was observed a few times. J is TRBJ1-2 and V is TRBV14; tentatively, D is TRBD1 (5 bases). Between the trimmed V and J ends, which lost 1 base and 7 bases, there was a span of 10 bases. Germline CDR1 reads SGHDN; CDR2 reads FVKESK. This CDR3 region has 13 residues. The DNA for the CDR3 is TGTGCCAGCAGCCAAGGACAGATCGGTGGCTACACCTTC. Translated: CASSQGQIGGYTF.

The CDR3 sequence: CASAGRGDSPLHF. DNA for the CDR3: TGTGCCAGCGCTGGCAGGGGTGATTCACCCCTCCACTTT. The rearrangement joins TRBV6-6 to TRBJ1-6; D possibly corresponds to TRBD1 (6 bases). The CDR3 is made up of 13 amino acids. Trimming took off 8 bases at V and 8 bases at J, with 13 bases between the two ends. Germline CDR1 and CDR2: MNHNY and SVGAGI (reference sequence).

This sequence joins TRBV10-3 and TRBJ2-7; 10 bases agree with TRBD1. Germline CDR1 is ENHRY and CDR2 is SYGVKD. J lost 6 bases, V lost 4 bases, and 6 bases had no gene match. This CDR3 contains 14 residues. CDR3: CAISAGTGVSEQYF. As DNA, the CDR3 is TGTGCCATCAGTGCCGGGACAGGGGTTAGCGAGCAGTACTTC.

A few counts support this clone. This chain joins TRBV9 and TRBJ2-5, with 11 bases fitting TRBD2. V lost 0 bases and J lost 4; bases outside the gene matches: 8. The CDR3 covers 17 residues. From germline, CDR1 is SGDLS and CDR2 YYNGEE. The chain's CDR3 is CASSVGASGRNRETQYF. The CDR3 DNA follows: TGTGCCAGCAGCGTAGGAGCTAGCGGGAGGAATAGAGAGACCCAGTACTTC.

Notes on this clone: The same CDR3 is also encoded by other DNA sequences in this sample. The chain carries TRBV5-6 and TRBJ2-7, with D unclear. Per the germline V gene, CDR1 is SGHDT and CDR2 is YYEEEE. The CDR3 totals 11 residues. Deletions cut 5 bases from V and 2 bases from J, with 5 bases between. The CDR3 here is CASSSTYEQYF. CDR3 coding DNA: TGTGCCAGCAGTTCTACCTACGAGCAGTACTTC.

The J gene is TRBJ2-7, the V gene TRBV9; the D gene is possibly TRBD2 (6 bases). The CDR3 has 15 residues. The V gene lost 2 bases and the J gene lost 3 bases, with 15 bases spanning the gap. Per germline, CDR1 SGDLS and CDR2 YYNGEE. The CDR3 DNA sequence: TGTGCCAGCAGCGTCCACTCGGGAGCCATCTACGAGCAGTACTTC. Its protein product is CASSVHSGAIYEQYF. Full variable domain (missing parts from reference TRBV9 and TRBJ2-7): DSGVTQTPKHLITATGQRVTLRCSPRSGDLSVYWYQQSLDQGLQFLIQYYNGEERAKGNILERFSAQQFPDLHSELNLSSLELGDSALYFCASSVHSGAIYEQYFGPGTRLTVT.

This clone showed up just once. J is TRBJ1-2 and V is TRBV4-1; no definite D call. CDR3 size: 14 residues. Trimming cost V 0 bases and J 0 bases, with 5 bases left between them. Germline CDR1 reads MGHRA; CDR2 reads YSYEKL. The CDR3 nucleotides read TGCGCCAGCAGCCAAGAGGCAGCTAACTATGGCTACACCTTC. Translating it yields CASSQEAANYGYTF.

The count of this clone is one. The chain uses TRBV19 and TRBJ2-5; a possible D gene is TRBD2 (5 bases). The CDR3 spans 16 residues. V was cut by 5 bases and J by 5 bases, with 21 bases left in between. Germline values: CDR1 LNHDA, CDR2 SQIVND (reference sequence). The CDR3 sequence is CASSPFRGSYGETQYF. The CDR3 DNA reads TGTGCCAGTAGTCCTTTTAGAGGGTCCTACGGGGAGACCCAGTACTTC.

This clone was counted only a few times. The chain combines TRBV5-1 with TRBJ1-2, with 10 bases identical to TRBD1. Germline V gene lookup returns CDR1 SGHRS and CDR2 YFSETQ. After removal of 0 bases from V and 3 bases from J, the junction contained 5 bases not matched to a gene. This CDR3 region has 16 residues. The CDR3 DNA reads TGCGCCAGCAGCTTGGAGGGACAGGGGCAAGACTATGGCTACACCTTC. Its protein product is CASSLEGQGQDYGYTF. The full variable domain, in which reference TRBV5-1 and TRBJ1-2 provide the parts outside the CDR3, is KAGVTQTPRYLIKTRGQQVTLSCSPISGHRSVSWYQQTPGQGLQFLFEYFSETQRNKGNFPGRFSGRQFSNSRSEMNVSTLELGDSALYLCASSLEGQGQDYGYTFGSGTRLTVV.

The V and J genes are TRBV5-1 and TRBJ1-3; D is undetermined. The CDR3 runs to 16 residues. The germline V gene has CDR1 SGHRS and CDR2 YFSETQ. V lost 0 bases, J lost 4 bases, and 14 bases lay in between. This CDR3 is CASSLGRRAAGNTIYF. DNA for the CDR3: TGCGCCAGCAGCTTGGGCCGTCGGGCAGCGGGAAACACCATATATTTT.

The genes are TRBV7-6 and TRBJ1-4, with TRBD1 identical over 7 bases. The CDR3 has 15 residues. The V gene end was trimmed by 5 bases and the J gene end by 7 bases; junction bases not matched to a gene: 10. Germline CDR1 SGHVS, CDR2 FNYEAQ. Written as DNA, the CDR3 is TGTGCCAGCAGCCCAACAGGGGCCGCGGGTGAAAAACTGTTTTTT. Translating it yields CASSPTGAAGEKLFF.

This sequence joins TRBV6-5 and TRBJ1-1; 8 bases map to TRBD1. CDR1 MNHEY and CDR2 SVGAGI come from the germline V gene. V lost 6 bases to trimming and J lost 6 bases; unmatched junction nucleotides: 6. The CDR3 totals 13 residues. The CDR3 DNA reads TGTGCCAGCAGGAGGACAGGGACCGCTGAAGCTTTCTTT. It yields the protein CASRRTGTAEAFF.

The chain joins TRBV5-1 to TRBJ2-7; D is ambiguous. Per germline, CDR1 SGHRS and CDR2 YFSETQ. CDR3 length equals 13 residues. V dropped 2 bases and J dropped 11 bases, with 17 bases sitting between them. In nucleotides, the CDR3 is TGCGCCAGCAGCTTAGGACCGCCCCTACGCGAGTACTTC. Translation: CASSLGPPLREYF.

V usage is TRBV6-1 and J usage is TRBJ1-1; 8 bases align to TRBD1. Trimming removed 6 bases from V and 2 bases from J; junction bases left unmatched: 8. Germline V gene data show CDR1 as MNHNS and CDR2 as SASEGT. The CDR3 covers 15 residues. The CDR3 here is CASSIIDRGNTEAFF. In DNA form, the CDR3 reads TGTGCCAGCAGCATAATTGACAGGGGAAACACTGAAGCTTTCTTT.

The chain recombines TRBV29-1 with TRBJ2-5; TRBD1 is a possible D gene (6 bases). Deletions cut 8 bases from V and 5 bases from J, with 18 bases between. CDR1 is SQVTM, CDR2 ANQGSEA, per germline. This CDR3 contains 13 residues. CDR3: CSTPRGGGETQYF. In DNA form, the CDR3 reads TGCAGCACGCCGAGAGGTGGGGGCGAGACCCAGTACTTC.

CDR3 sequence reads: CASSQGSGETQYF. The CDR3 nucleotides read TGTGCCAGCAGCCAAGGTAGCGGAGAGACCCAGTACTTC. The V and J genes are TRBV4-2 and TRBJ2-5, with D possibly matching TRBD2 (6 bases). CDR1 LGHNA and CDR2 YNFKEQ come from the germline V gene. Trimming removed 1 base from V and 4 bases from J, with 7 bases in between. The length of the CDR3 is 13 residues.

V gene TRBV13 combines with J gene TRBJ2-5; TRBD2 aligns across 13 bases. This CDR3 has 17 amino acids. Germline CDR1 is PRHDT and CDR2 is FYEKMQ (reference sequence). The V gene end was trimmed by 5 bases and the J gene end by 1 base; junction bases not matched to a gene: 7. CDR3 sequence: CASSPWTSGRGQETQYF. The CDR3 nucleotides read TGTGCCAGCAGCCCATGGACTAGCGGGAGAGGCCAAGAGACCCAGTACTTC.

This chain links TRBV2 with TRBJ2-2, with D hard to call. Germline assignment: CDR1 SNHLY and CDR2 FYNNEI. This CDR3 spans 14 amino acids. V shed 2 bases and J shed 6 bases, with 10 bases lying between them. The CDR3 is CASSERAMAGELFF. The CDR3 DNA is TGTGCCAGCAGTGAAAGGGCAATGGCCGGGGAGCTGTTTTTT.

This clone was seen repeatedly, ten times or more. This chain joins TRBV4-1 and TRBJ2-7; D is tentatively TRBD1 or TRBD2 (6 bases each). V was clipped by 1 base and J by 6 bases, with 22 bases between them. Germline CDR1 is MGHRA and CDR2 is YSYEKL. CDR3 size: 17 residues. CDR3 bases: TGCGCCAGCAGCCAAGTACGGGGAGGAACAGGGTTTACCGAGCAGTACTTC. Amino acids: CASSQVRGGTGFTEQYF.

The V gene is TRBV28, the J gene TRBJ1-5; D is possibly TRBD1 (5 bases). The CDR3 is made up of 15 amino acids. With 4 bases removed from V and 7 bases from J, the gap between germline ends came to 17 bases. The germline V gene encodes CDR1 MDHEN and CDR2 SYDVKM. The CDR3 here is CASSYDSVGGQPQHF. The CDR3 DNA reads TGTGCCAGCAGTTACGACAGTGTCGGCGGGCAGCCCCAGCATTTT.

The count of this clone is one. This chain connects TRBV28 to TRBJ1-1; D is perhaps TRBD1 (5 bases). The CDR3 sequence is 17 residues long. V was pared by 3 bases and J by 0 bases, with 17 bases between. CDR1 and CDR2 (germline): MDHEN, SYDVKM. CDR3 DNA sequence: TGTGCCAGCAGTTTGCCACCAGGGACTGGGATGAACACTGAAGCTTTCTTT. Translation: CASSLPPGTGMNTEAFF.